The present TCR beta chain was sequenced within a study of regulatory and conventional T cells in RAG deficiency. Study-level points and caveats: Treg unique TCR beta sequences were 90 to 100-fold fewer in Omenn syndrome and CID/AS patients than controls. Shannon entropy was markedly lower and Simpson indices higher in RAG-deficient patients than control T-cell subsets.

With regard to this clone: No antigen is known for it.

TCRdb's copy holds only in-frame clones and misses some; the assay was immunoSEQ multiplex PCR. The repertoire holds around 37,000 clones, around nine tenths seen once, with roughly 13% in the top ten. The same data also contributed to another study, on regulatory T cells. This second study notes: Amplification used 52 TRBV primers and 13 TRBJ primers. In patients, unique TRB V-J pairs were restricted and V/J usage skewed, especially in Tregs.

This receptor was identified in a human donor in good health. Sequencing input: CD8+ T cells sorted from blood.

CDR3 in DNA: TGTGCCAGCAGTGACCCGCCGCGAGGGGTTTATAACATTCAGTACTTC. Its translation is CASSDPPRGVYNIQYF. V usage is TRBV6-1 and J usage is TRBJ2-4; D possibly uses TRBD1 or TRBD2 (5 bases each). Germline CDR1 is MNHNS and CDR2 is SASEGT. The CDR3 spans 16 residues. With 3 bases removed from V and 7 bases from J, the gap between germline ends came to 19 bases.